What follows are 17 T cell receptor beta chains derived from one specimen sequenced in a study of T-cell memory formation after mild COVID-19. TCRdb redid the calling of the 5' RACE reads with MiXCR, one entry per CDR3 protein. This sample has 300,000 to 400,000 distinct CDR3 sequences, with 10% to 15% found just once. The sequenced sample consisted of PBMCs or a T cell subset sorted from them (not recorded which). The origin of the receptors is a man between 18 and 35 years old who had mild COVID-19 (a few samples of this study predate the infection). Cell type and time point are not known.

This clonotype has just a few counts. The chain couples TRBV7-2 to TRBJ2-1; D gene unclear. Trimming took off 4 bases at V and 3 bases at J, with 10 bases between the two ends. The CDR3 is 14 amino acids. Germline CDR1 is SGHTA and CDR2 is FQGNSA. The CDR3 bases are TGTGCCAGCAGCTATGGTCAGCTCTACAATGAGCAGTTCTTC. The encoded protein is CASSYGQLYNEQFF.

A few counts support this clonotype. V gene TRBV4-2 combines with J gene TRBJ2-1; 11 nucleotides line up with TRBD2. V shed 5 bases, J shed 10 bases, and the junction held 13 bases outside the gene matches. The germline V gene has CDR1 LGHNA and CDR2 YNFKEQ. The CDR3 consists of 16 residues. The CDR3 sequence: CASSARTSGGPIEQFF. The CDR3 DNA reads TGTGCCAGCAGCGCACGAACTAGCGGGGGTCCAATCGAGCAGTTCTTC.

The chain employs TRBV5-1 and TRBJ2-1, with 10 bases matching TRBD1. The CDR3 is 14 residues long. Trimming removed 4 bases from V and 8 bases from J; junction bases left unmatched: 6. Germline V lookup: CDR1 SGHRS, CDR2 YFSETQ. CDR3: CASSHPGQGYEQFF. As DNA, the CDR3 is TGCGCCAGCAGCCATCCGGGACAGGGGTATGAGCAGTTCTTC.

This clonotype was counted a few times. The chain combines TRBV10-3 with TRBJ2-3, with 7 bases lining up with TRBD2. The germline gives CDR1 ENHRY, CDR2 SYGVKD. V lost 11 bases, J lost 3 bases, and 11 bases stayed unmatched. The CDR3 is made up of 14 amino acids. In nucleotides, the CDR3 is TGTGCCGTAGGACTAGGCGGGCCTACAGATACGCAGTATTTT. Translated, it gives CAVGLGGPTDTQYF.

This clonotype turned up a few times. The chain combines TRBV20-1 with TRBJ2-2, with a weak D call TRBD1 (5 bases). This CDR3 is built from 15 residues. CDR1 and CDR2 (germline): DFQATT, SNEGSKA (reference sequence). V lost 6 bases to trimming and J lost 5 bases, with 19 bases between them. This chain's CDR3 is CSAAPGRETTGELFF. The CDR3 nucleotides read TGCAGTGCAGCCCCGGGCAGGGAAACGACCGGGGAGCTGTTTTTT.

The V and J genes are TRBV7-8 and TRBJ1-1; unclear D gene. Germline CDR1 is SGHVS and CDR2 is FQNEAQ. The V gene lost 2 bases and the J gene lost 1 base, with 11 bases spanning the gap. The CDR3 spans 15 residues. The DNA for the CDR3 is TGTGCCAGCAGCTTAATGGGGTTGAGGAACACTGAAGCTTTCTTT. Amino acids: CASSLMGLRNTEAFF.

A few counts support this clonotype. This CDR3 reads CASTWKGGLTAEKLFF. The CDR3 nucleotides are TGTGCCAGCACCTGGAAGGGGGGGCTGACGGCTGAAAAACTGTTTTTT. The chain couples TRBV6-1 to TRBJ1-4, with a weak D call TRBD1 (6 bases). Germline V gene data show CDR1 as MNHNS and CDR2 as SASEGT. V was clipped by 7 bases and J by 7 bases, with 22 bases between them. This CDR3 contains 16 residues.

V is TRBV12-3 or TRBV12-4 and J is TRBJ2-7; tentative D call: TRBD1 (5 bases). Trimming stripped 6 bases from V and 2 bases from J, with 11 bases between. This CDR3 region has 13 residues. The CDR3 spells CASSPGQTYEQYV. The DNA of the CDR3 is TGTGCCAGCAGCCCAGGGCAGACCTACGAGCAGTACGTC.

In its sample, this clonotype was seen a few times. The J gene is TRBJ2-3, the V gene TRBV5-1, with 8 bases fitting TRBD2. Trimming removed 0 bases from V and 5 bases from J; junction bases left unmatched: 5. The CDR3 spans 15 residues. Germline assignment: CDR1 SGHRS and CDR2 YFSETQ. The chain's CDR3 is CASSLATSVVDTQYF. Written as DNA, the CDR3 is TGCGCCAGCAGCTTGGCGACTAGCGTCGTAGATACGCAGTATTTT. Together with reference TRBV5-1 and TRBJ2-3, the CDR3 gives the full variable domain: KAGVTQTPRYLIKTRGQQVTLSCSPISGHRSVSWYQQTPGQGLQFLFEYFSETQRNKGNFPGRFSGRQFSNSRSEMNVSTLELGDSALYLCASSLATSVVDTQYFGPGTRLTVL.

Only a few counts were recorded for this clonotype. The chain carries TRBV3-1 and TRBJ1-6, with TRBD1 identical over 8 bases. CDR1 is LGHDT and CDR2 is YNNKEL in the germline V gene (reference sequence). CDR3 length: 15 residues. The V segment lost 1 base and the J segment 10 bases; nucleotides outside the gene matches: 6. CDR3 region: CASSQGRGQNSPLHF. The CDR3 bases are TGTGCCAGCAGCCAAGGCAGGGGGCAAAACTCACCCCTCCACTTT.

The V and J genes are TRBV19 and TRBJ1-5; 9 bases map to TRBD1. The CDR3 contains 15 residues. Germline CDR1 reads LNHDA; CDR2 reads SQIVND (reference sequence). With 6 bases clipped from V and 7 bases from J, the junction kept 10 bases outside the gene matches. DNA for the CDR3: TGTGCCAGTAGCACCGGGGACAGGGAAGTACAGCCCCAGCATTTT. Amino acids: CASSTGDREVQPQHF.

This clonotype appeared a few times. The V call is TRBV5-6, the J call TRBJ2-7; 7 bases fit TRBD2. CDR3 size: 15 residues. CDR1 SGHDT and CDR2 YYEEEE come from the germline V gene. Trimming took 2 bases from V and 0 from J; bases not matched to a gene: 5. The CDR3 DNA reads as TGTGCCAGCAGCTTCGCCGGGGGGTCCTCCTACGAGCAGTACTTC. The encoded protein is CASSFAGGSSYEQYF.

This clonotype was seen many times. V and J are TRBV4-2 and TRBJ2-3, with D uncertain. CDR1 is LGHNA, CDR2 YNFKEQ, per germline. Deletions cut 6 bases from V and 5 bases from J, with 9 bases between. The CDR3 has 12 residues. This CDR3 reads CASRRDEDTQYF. The DNA of the CDR3 is TGTGCCAGCAGACGCGACGAAGATACGCAGTATTTT.

The J gene is TRBJ2-3, the V gene TRBV5-1, with D tentatively TRBD1 or TRBD2 (5 bases each). The germline gives CDR1 SGHRS, CDR2 YFSETQ. This CDR3 has 16 amino acids. Trimming cost V 3 bases and J 6 bases, with 20 bases left between them. This chain's CDR3 is CASSWNSGTQWDTQYF. CDR3 in DNA: TGCGCCAGCAGCTGGAACTCCGGGACCCAATGGGATACGCAGTATTTT.

This chain uses TRBV4-3 with TRBJ1-6; a possible D gene is TRBD1 (5 bases). Germline-derived CDR1 and CDR2 are LGHNA and YSLEER. CDR3 length equals 13 residues. V was pared by 0 bases and J by 11 bases, with 8 bases between. Here the CDR3 reads CASSQDQGPPLHF. In DNA form, the CDR3 reads TGCGCCAGCAGCCAAGACCAGGGACCACCCCTCCACTTT.

This clonotype was counted at least ten times. The J gene is TRBJ1-2, the V gene TRBV27, with D perhaps TRBD1 (5 bases). The CDR3 is made up of 13 amino acids. Germline CDR1 MNHEY, CDR2 SMNVEV (reference sequence). V was clipped by 4 bases and J by 3 bases, with 9 bases between them. The CDR3 here is CASSSVRDYGYTF. For the CDR3, the DNA is TGTGCCAGCAGTTCGGTCAGGGACTATGGCTACACCTTC.

This chain uses TRBV5-1 with TRBJ1-2; 8 bases fit TRBD1. This CDR3 has 16 residues. The ends lost 4 bases at V and 2 bases at J; junction bases unmatched: 10. In germline, CDR1 is SGHRS, CDR2 YFSETQ. The DNA of the CDR3 is TGCGCCAGCAGCATACCCAGGGGGCAAGAAAACTATGGCTACACCTTC. This sequence encodes CASSIPRGQENYGYTF.